A single sample is the source of the 32 T cell receptor beta chains below, sequenced in a study of shared T cell receptors in the human thymus. This table comes from immunoSEQ multiplex PCR, and its TCRdb copy is limited to in-frame clones, with some not included. The data hold 450,000 to 650,000 clones, with 75% to 80% observed a single time. These data also formed part of another study, on human thymus T cells.

Sequenced input: thymocytes. The receptors shown here come from a boy under two years old with a congenital heart defect.

This chain links TRBV7-9 with TRBJ2-1; 7 bases fit TRBD2. V dropped 1 base and J dropped 5; count of bases not matched to a gene: 14. Germline lookup yields CDR1 SEHNR and CDR2 FQNEAQ (reference sequence). The CDR3 runs 18 residues. CDR3 sequence (DNA): TGTGCCAGCAGCTTAGAGGAAGGTACGGCTAGCGGACACAATGAGCAGTTCTTC. This encodes CASSLEEGTASGHNEQFF.

This chain joins TRBV15 and TRBJ2-7; TRBD2 might be the D (7 bases). The germline V and J ends were trimmed by 4 bases and 9 bases, with 19 bases remaining between them. Germline V gene sequence: CDR1 LNHNV, CDR2 YYDKDF (reference sequence). This CDR3 has 14 residues. The CDR3 DNA is TGTGCCACCAGCAAGGACAGAAGGGGAGGGTGGCAGTACTTC. Protein: CATSKDRRGGWQYF.

This clone was found once. The CDR3 DNA reads as TGCGCCAGCACTCTGGGGTCCTCTGGAGGGCAGGACACAGATACGCAGTATTTT. Encoded protein: CASTLGSSGGQDTDTQYF. V gene TRBV5-1 combines with J gene TRBJ2-3; D might be TRBD2 (6 bases). This CDR3 contains 18 residues. CDR1 is SGHRS, CDR2 YFSETQ, per germline. V lost 6 bases and J lost 2, with 25 bases in between.

The V gene is TRBV6-5, the J gene TRBJ2-7, with TRBD1 as a possible D gene (5 bases). This CDR3 contains 14 residues. CDR1 and CDR2 from the germline V gene are MNHEY and SVGAGI. With 2 bases removed from V and 4 bases from J, the gap between germline ends came to 12 bases. The CDR3 DNA reads as TGTGCCAGCAGTTACGGCGGACACGATTACGAGCAGTACTTC. It specifies CASSYGGHDYEQYF.

The chain uses TRBV7-2 and TRBJ2-7, with D perhaps TRBD2 (7 bases). CDR1 and CDR2 from the germline V gene are SGHTA and FQGNSA. V lost 8 bases and J lost 11, with 16 bases in between. The CDR3 consists of 11 residues. The CDR3: CASSASGGKYF. In DNA, the CDR3 is TGTGCCAGCTCAGCTTCGGGGGGCAAGTACTTC.

The V and J genes are TRBV28 and TRBJ2-7, with 9 bases lining up with TRBD2. V dropped 6 bases and J dropped 0; count of bases not matched to a gene: 6. There are 15 residues in the CDR3. The germline V gene encodes CDR1 MDHEN and CDR2 SYDVKM. CDR3 residues: CASRNLAGLSYEQYF. The CDR3, as DNA: TGTGCCAGCAGGAATCTAGCGGGACTCTCCTACGAGCAGTACTTC.

The chain combines TRBV9 with TRBJ2-1; D is possibly TRBD2 (5 bases). The V gene lost 0 bases and the J gene lost 0 bases, with 13 bases spanning the gap. Germline CDR1 SGDLS, CDR2 YYNGEE. CDR3 size: 17 residues. The CDR3 loop reads CASSVGGLVPSYNEQFF. In nucleotides, the CDR3 is TGTGCCAGCAGCGTAGGAGGGTTGGTGCCCTCCTACAATGAGCAGTTCTTC. Using reference TRBV9 and TRBJ2-1 for the parts outside the CDR3, the full variable domain is DSGVTQTPKHLITATGQRVTLRCSPRSGDLSVYWYQQSLDQGLQFLIQYYNGEERAKGNILERFSAQQFPDLHSELNLSSLELGDSALYFCASSVGGLVPSYNEQFFGPGTRLTVL.

The chain recombines TRBV5-1 with TRBJ2-1, with 9 nucleotides matching TRBD2. The germline V gene has CDR1 SGHRS and CDR2 YFSETQ. V was pared by 2 bases and J by 6 bases, with 3 bases of the junction left unmatched. CDR3 length: 14 amino acids. The CDR3 spells CASSFQREVNEQFF. The CDR3 nucleotides read TGCGCCAGCAGCTTTCAGCGGGAGGTCAATGAGCAGTTCTTC.

This clone has only a few counts. The chain couples TRBV4-3 to TRBJ2-1, with 13 bases that match TRBD2. The germline V gene has CDR1 LGHNA and CDR2 YSLEER. The CDR3 extends over 14 amino acids. Trimming cost V 9 bases and J 6 bases; bases outside gene matches: 5. The CDR3 nucleotides read TGCGCCAGTAAAAGGACTAGCGGGAGCAATGAGCAGTTCTTC. It codes for CASKRTSGSNEQFF.

The V gene is TRBV28, the J gene TRBJ1-5; TRBD1 matches 9 bases. CDR3 length: 14 residues. Germline lookup yields CDR1 MDHEN and CDR2 SYDVKM. V was pared by 3 bases and J by 5 bases, with 2 bases of the junction left unmatched. The CDR3 DNA reads as TGTGCCAGCAGTTTTAGGGACAGGGATCAGCCCCAGCATTTT. Its protein product is CASSFRDRDQPQHF.

V is TRBV5-1 and J is TRBJ2-7; TRBD1 matches at 8 bases. The V gene's germline CDR1 is SGHRS and CDR2 YFSETQ. The CDR3 consists of 15 residues. Trimming took 0 bases from V and 1 from J; bases not matched to a gene: 3. The CDR3 coding sequence is TGCGCCAGCAGCTTGGATGGACAGGGTTCCTACGAGCAGTACTTC. This gives the protein CASSLDGQGSYEQYF.

This clone has just one count. The CDR3 here is CASSQDPITSGCSYNEQFF. The CDR3 nucleotides are TGCGCCAGCAGCCAAGACCCAATTACTAGCGGCTGCTCCTACAATGAGCAGTTCTTC. V and J are TRBV4-3 and TRBJ2-1; 8 positions agree with TRBD2. After removal of 0 bases from V and 0 bases from J, the junction contained 10 bases not matched to a gene. The V gene's germline CDR1 is LGHNA and CDR2 YSLEER. The CDR3 runs to 19 residues.

This sequence joins TRBV2 and TRBJ2-7; tentatively, D is TRBD2 (5 bases). The germline V and J ends were trimmed by 6 bases and 1 base, with 13 bases remaining between them. The length of the CDR3 is 14 residues. Germline V gives CDR1 SNHLY, CDR2 FYNNEI. CDR3 in DNA: TGTGCCAGCAGGCCAACAGAGGGATCCTACGAGCAGTACTTC. Translated, it gives CASRPTEGSYEQYF.

The chain uses TRBV27 and TRBJ1-1, with D possibly matching TRBD1 (5 bases). Germline CDR1 reads MNHEY; CDR2 reads SMNVEV (reference sequence). This CDR3 has 14 amino acids. V was trimmed by 5 bases and J by 1 base, leaving 11 bases between them. The CDR3 loop reads CASSPHRGNTEAFF. As DNA, the CDR3 is TGTGCCAGCAGTCCTCATAGGGGGAACACTGAAGCTTTCTTT.

The chain combines TRBV28 with TRBJ2-7; TRBD1 aligns across 10 bases. This CDR3 comprises 16 residues. Trimming at V came to 4 bases and at J to 3 bases, leaving 9 bases not matched to a gene. Per germline, CDR1 MDHEN and CDR2 SYDVKM. CDR3 nucleotide sequence: TGTGCCAGCAGTTCACCGTCCGGGACAGGGGTCTACGAGCAGTACTTC. It yields the protein CASSSPSGTGVYEQYF.

The chain couples TRBV11-2 to TRBJ2-1, with D perhaps TRBD2 (5 bases). Germline CDR1 SGHAT, CDR2 FQNNGV. The CDR3 has 16 residues. V was pared by 7 bases and J by 0 bases, with 16 bases between. Here the CDR3 reads CASILLSARSYNEQFF. The DNA of the CDR3 is TGTGCCAGCATCCTACTTAGCGCCCGCTCCTACAATGAGCAGTTCTTC.

The V call is TRBV9, the J call TRBJ1-4; D is possibly TRBD1 (6 bases). V lost 4 bases, J lost 2 bases, and 9 bases lay in between. CDR1 is SGDLS and CDR2 is YYNGEE in the germline V gene. This CDR3 comprises 14 residues. The CDR3 protein is CASSQGSTNEKLFF. The CDR3 nucleotides are TGTGCCAGCAGCCAGGGGAGTACTAATGAAAAACTGTTTTTT.

This rearrangement joins TRBV4-1 to TRBJ2-7, with 9 bases that match TRBD1. J was trimmed by 2 bases and V by 0 bases; bases with no gene match: 8. CDR3 length equals 17 residues. Germline CDR1 MGHRA, CDR2 YSYEKL. CDR3 sequence (DNA): TGCGCCAGCAGCCAAGAATCTTCGAGACAGGGGGCCTACGAGCAGTACTTC. This translates into CASSQESSRQGAYEQYF.

The chain couples TRBV14 to TRBJ2-7; a weak D match, TRBD2 (6 bases). The germline V gene has CDR1 SGHDN and CDR2 FVKESK. The CDR3 runs 17 residues. V was trimmed by 0 bases and J by 0 bases, leaving 15 bases between them. The CDR3 loop is CASSQDFGTVSSYEQYF. The CDR3 coding sequence is TGTGCCAGCAGCCAAGATTTCGGGACTGTCAGCTCCTACGAGCAGTACTTC.

The genes are TRBV4-1 and TRBJ2-2; 9 bases are shared with TRBD2. V gave up 3 bases and J gave up 5 bases; unmatched junction bases: 10. CDR3 length equals 17 residues. In germline, CDR1 is MGHRA, CDR2 YSYEKL. CDR3 coding DNA: TGCGCCAGCAGCCACGCTATAGCGGGAGTACGTACCGGGGAGCTGTTTTTT. Its protein is CASSHAIAGVRTGELFF.

This clone was counted only a few times. This rearrangement joins TRBV4-2 to TRBJ2-7, with 7 nucleotides matching TRBD2. Germline lookup yields CDR1 LGHNA and CDR2 YNFKEQ. With V trimmed by 2 bases and J by 1 base, 17 bases remained unmatched. The CDR3 covers 19 residues. The DNA of the CDR3 is TGTGCCAGCAGCCAAACCCGACTAGCAAATAACGCTGAGTCCTACGAGCAGTACTTC. Its protein is CASSQTRLANNAESYEQYF.

The chain is built from TRBV27 and TRBJ2-7, with 7 bases fitting TRBD1. Unmatched junction bases numbered 7, after V lost 7 bases and J lost 4 bases. The CDR3 consists of 13 residues. CDR1 is MNHEY and CDR2 is SMNVEV in the germline V gene (reference sequence). The CDR3 DNA reads TGTGCCAGCACACAGGGGTCCAAGTACGAGCAGTACTTC. It translates to CASTQGSKYEQYF.

The rearrangement links TRBV4-1 to TRBJ2-1, with TRBD1 identical over 7 bases. CDR1 is MGHRA, CDR2 YSYEKL, per germline. This CDR3 contains 16 residues. V was clipped by 1 base and J by 7 bases; unmatched bases: 10. This chain's CDR3 is CASSQGIAGGMNEQFF. For the CDR3, the DNA is TGCGCCAGCAGCCAAGGTATCGCAGGGGGTATGAATGAGCAGTTCTTC.

The chain uses TRBV5-1 and TRBJ2-1; TRBD2 aligns across 13 bases. J was trimmed by 4 bases and V by 4 bases; bases with no gene match: 8. This CDR3 is built from 17 residues. Germline V lookup: CDR1 SGHRS, CDR2 YFSETQ. CDR3 in DNA: TGCGCCAGCAGCCTGTGGACTAGCGGGAGTTGGTACAATGAGCAGTTCTTC. Amino acids: CASSLWTSGSWYNEQFF. The full variable domain, completed using reference TRBV5-1 and TRBJ2-1, is KAGVTQTPRYLIKTRGQQVTLSCSPISGHRSVSWYQQTPGQGLQFLFEYFSETQRNKGNFPGRFSGRQFSNSRSEMNVSTLELGDSALYLCASSLWTSGSWYNEQFFGPGTRLTVL.

The CDR3 DNA sequence: TGTGCCACCAGCAGAGTAGGGGGGAACACCGGGGAGCTGTTTTTT. This encodes CATSRVGGNTGELFF. This chain connects TRBV15 to TRBJ2-2; the D gene is possibly TRBD1 (6 bases). Deletions cut 1 base from V and 1 base from J, with 7 bases between. CDR3 size: 15 residues. CDR1 and CDR2 (germline): LNHNV, YYDKDF (reference sequence).

The V call is TRBV11-2, the J call TRBJ2-7, with TRBD2 matching 12 bases. V shed 5 bases, J shed 4 bases, and the junction held 9 bases outside the gene matches. In germline, CDR1 is SGHAT, CDR2 FQNNGV. The length of the CDR3 is 16 residues. CDR3 bases: TGTGCCAGCAGCCCAACTAGCGGGAGGTGGTCGTACGAGCAGTACTTC. This translates into CASSPTSGRWSYEQYF.

The table lists this clone with a few counts. The chain couples TRBV5-6 to TRBJ2-7; weak D call: TRBD1 (5 bases). Trimming took 3 bases from V and 5 from J, leaving 21 bases between them. CDR3 length: 16 amino acids. Germline lookup yields CDR1 SGHDT and CDR2 YYEEEE. CDR3 DNA: TGTGCCAGCAGCTCTCTGGGGCGGCCGGAGCCGCACGAGCAGTACTTC. Its translation: CASSSLGRPEPHEQYF.

The rearrangement uses TRBV29-1 and TRBJ1-2; possible D gene TRBD1, 6 bases. Trimming took off 8 bases at V and 8 bases at J, with 36 bases between the two ends. The CDR3 is made up of 18 amino acids. Per the germline V gene, CDR1 is SQVTM and CDR2 is ANQGSEA. CDR3 in DNA: TGCAGCCTTTGCGCTGAACCGTCGTGGGGGGGGCGTTTGGAGGGCTACACCTTC. It translates to CSLCAEPSWGGRLEGYTF.

This rearrangement joins TRBV30 to TRBJ2-3; tentatively, D is TRBD2 (6 bases). This CDR3 spans 15 amino acids. V was cut by 5 bases and J by 0 bases, with 15 bases left in between. Germline V gives CDR1 GTSNPN, CDR2 SVGIG (reference sequence). CDR3 DNA: TGTGCCTGGGTCGCGCGGGAATTGAGCACAGATACGCAGTATTTT. The encoded protein is CAWVARELSTDTQYF.

This rearrangement joins TRBV27 to TRBJ2-6, with 11 bases aligning to TRBD1. The ends lost 5 bases at V and 2 bases at J; junction bases unmatched: 5. Germline CDR1 is MNHEY and CDR2 is SMNVEV (reference sequence). The CDR3 sequence is 17 residues long. The CDR3 loop is CASSPGTGGPGANVLTF. In nucleotides, the CDR3 is TGTGCCAGCAGTCCCGGGACAGGGGGTCCTGGGGCCAACGTCCTGACTTTC.

This clone was seen more than once but under ten times. V usage is TRBV5-1 and J usage is TRBJ2-1, with D hard to call. Germline V gene data show CDR1 as SGHRS and CDR2 as YFSETQ. The CDR3 extends over 12 amino acids. The ends were cut back, 2 bases at V and 6 bases at J, with 6 bases in the middle. The CDR3 here is CASSFSGNEQFF. Here the CDR3 DNA reads TGCGCCAGCAGCTTTAGTGGCAATGAGCAGTTCTTC.

This clone has a single count. The V and J genes are TRBV4-3 and TRBJ2-1; 10 positions agree with TRBD2. The germline V gene has CDR1 LGHNA and CDR2 YSLEER. The CDR3 is 16 amino acids. V shed 0 bases and J 6 bases; nucleotides not matched to a gene: 5. The CDR3 bases are TGCGCCAGCAGCCAAGAGGAAGCGGGAGGGCCCAATGAGCAGTTCTTC. Its translation is CASSQEEAGGPNEQFF.